The source of this T cell receptor beta chain is a study of cytomegalovirus exposure and HLA in healthy donors. Primers for the PCR totalled 60 Vbeta and 13 Jbeta. The protocol was immunoSEQ multiplex PCR, while the TCRdb copy is restricted to in-frame clones and leaves out a portion. Of 100,000 to 150,000 clones listed, 74% are singletons. J lost 2 bases, V lost 5 bases, and 7 bases had no gene match. Germline loops: CDR1 MDHEN, CDR2 SYDVKM. This CDR3 is built from 15 residues. Findings and limits, study-wide: Analysis performed later found over 15,000 TCR beta sequences associated with HLA alleles at 0.05 false discovery rate.

With respect to this clone: Its antigen is currently unknown.

The sequenced sample consisted of PBMCs. The receptor's source is a woman in her forties or fifties in good health and CMV-seropositive. The J gene is TRBJ2-7, the V gene TRBV28, with 9 bases aligning to TRBD1. The CDR3 here is CASSPPGQGTYEQYF. The CDR3 DNA reads TGTGCCAGCAGTCCCCCGGGACAGGGAACCTACGAGCAGTACTTC.